The text below deals with one T cell receptor beta chain. TCRdb reprocessed the 5' RACE reads, keeping one entry per CDR3 protein, no DNA. Its clone listing holds 550,000 or so distinct CDR3 sequences. Germline V lookup: CDR1 SGHTA, CDR2 FQGNSA. The CDR3 totals 13 residues. The sample is drawn from a study of T cells expressing NK-cell markers. The chain combines TRBV7-2 with TRBJ2-1. The sequenced material came from blood T cells: a sorted CD56 or NKG2C T cell subset, CD4+ or CD8+ T cells, or bulk PBMC T cells (not recorded which). The origin of this receptor is a man younger than 35 in good health. The CDR3: CASSLRVESEQFF.